This TCR beta chain is drawn from a study of sequential checkpoint blockade in melanoma. Turning to the study itself: First-line arms were nivolumab then ipilimumab, or the reverse, randomized 1:1. Each arm's sequence ended with maintenance nivolumab.

The CDR3 extends over 14 amino acids. Trimming cost V 5 bases and J 7 bases; bases outside gene matches: 7. Germline V lookup: CDR1 LNHDA, CDR2 SQIVND (reference sequence). Sequencing used immunoSEQ multiplex PCR; TCRdb keeps in-frame clones, though not all of them. Seen here are fewer than 10,000 clones, roughly nine tenths observed once, and the top ten hold roughly 15%. Treatment: randomized to nivolumab then ipilimumab (arm A) or the reverse (arm B). No patient had prior DNA-damaging chemotherapy. Live CD3+CD8+ CD19− CD56− cells were sorted from PBMCs. The genes are TRBV19 and TRBJ2-7; 11 bases are a match to TRBD1. This TCR came from a human donor with melanoma. This sample comprised CD8+ T cells sorted from blood (inferred from file names), obtained from a patient given nivolumab and ipilimumab in sequence. The CDR3 DNA reads as TGTGCCAGTAGTTTCGGACAGGGGGCTTGGGAGCAGTACTTC. This sequence encodes CASSFGQGAWEQYF.